This entry features one T cell receptor beta chain sequence. Per germline, CDR1 MNHNS and CDR2 SASEGT. The length of the CDR3 is 15 residues. Trimming shortened V by 2 bases and J by 7 bases, and 12 bases separated the two germline ends. These data come from a study of human T cells and chemical hapten exposure. At the level of the study: Patch tests containing 0.01% DPC, applied to the upper back, were read at 6 days.

TCRdb used MiXCR to reprocess the RACE reads, holding one entry per CDR3 protein. Of about 360,000 distinct CDR3 sequences in the sample, around 7% were seen once. Sample time point: patch test 1, 2 weeks after DPC sensitization. Treatment denoted: therapeutic diphenylcyclopropenone sensitization with weekly scalp DPC. The TCR sequence derives from a woman under 30 with alopecia areata. Some clones in this sample may be carry-over from other donors' samples. The genes are TRBV6-1 and TRBJ1-6; D remains unclear. Sample: whole blood, taken in connection with sensitization to the hapten diphenylcyclopropenone (DPC). CDR3 DNA sequence: TGTGCCAGCAGTGAACTGTCCCCAGGAAATTCACCCCTCCACTTT. Its translation is CASSELSPGNSPLHF.